Below, 19 T cell receptor beta chains from the same sample are listed, as sequenced in a study of blood T cell repertoires in COVID-19. Measured with immunoSEQ multiplex PCR; TCRdb has only the in-frame clones, and not every one. The repertoire includes around 100,000 clones, approximately 90% of them detected once, and under 2% sits in the top ten. The sequencing sample was made of peripheral blood. All receptors come from a human donor with active COVID-19. The donor label of this sample is uncertain.

The genes are TRBV16 and TRBJ1-6; weak D call: TRBD1 (6 bases). Germline CDR1 is KGHSY and CDR2 is FQNENV. V shed 1 base and J shed 7 bases, with 11 bases lying between them. This CDR3 contains 15 residues. The CDR3 DNA is TGTGCCAGCAGCCAATTCGGACAGTCAAATTCACCCCTCCACTTT. The encoded protein is CASSQFGQSNSPLHF.

V gene TRBV19 combines with J gene TRBJ2-5; 7 bases line up with TRBD2. The germline CDR1 and CDR2 sequences are LNHDA and SQIVND (reference sequence). Trimming at V came to 1 base and at J to 4 bases, leaving 9 bases not matched to a gene. This CDR3 is 16 amino acids long. CDR3 bases: TGTGCCAGTAGTATAGGCGGGACTATGTCCGGAGAGACCCAGTACTTC. Protein product: CASSIGGTMSGETQYF.

The V gene is TRBV2, the J gene TRBJ2-7, with TRBD1 matching over 9 bases. This CDR3 spans 16 amino acids. CDR1 is SNHLY and CDR2 is FYNNEI in the germline V gene. The V and J ends lost 2 bases and 6 bases, in that order; junction bases with no gene match: 11. CDR3 bases: TGTGCCAGCAGTGAAACGGGACAGGGACATCGTGGCGAGCAGTACTTC. Protein sequence: CASSETGQGHRGEQYF.

This chain connects TRBV29-1 to TRBJ1-3, with 8 bases fitting TRBD1. CDR1 and CDR2 from the germline V gene are SQVTM and ANQGSEA. After removal of 3 bases from V and 7 bases from J, the junction contained 5 bases not matched to a gene. CDR3 length: 13 residues. The CDR3 DNA follows: TGCAGCGTTGATAGGGACAGGACGAACACCATATATTTT. This translates into CSVDRDRTNTIYF.

The genes are TRBV5-5 and TRBJ1-1; D remains ambiguous. The germline V and J ends were trimmed by 1 base and 3 bases, with 4 bases remaining between them. The germline gives CDR1 SGHKS, CDR2 YYEKEE (reference sequence). This CDR3 comprises 12 residues. The CDR3 nucleotides are TGTGCCAGCAGCTTGACAGACACTGAAGCTTTCTTT. The encoded protein is CASSLTDTEAFF.

The chain recombines TRBV7-9 with TRBJ2-2; 14 bases are shared with TRBD2. The CDR3 loop spans 17 amino acids. The trim removed 5 bases at V and 1 base at J, leaving 3 bases unmatched. Germline CDR1 is SEHNR and CDR2 is FQNEAQ (reference sequence). The CDR3 sequence is CASSPGLAGVNTGELFF. For the CDR3, the DNA is TGTGCCAGCAGCCCGGGACTAGCGGGGGTGAACACCGGGGAGCTGTTTTTT.

This clone was found once. The chain links TRBV7-8 to TRBJ2-7; D is perhaps TRBD2 (5 bases). V lost 0 bases, J lost 3 bases, and 12 bases lay in between. The CDR3 covers 15 residues. The germline CDR1 and CDR2 sequences are SGHVS and FQNEAQ. The CDR3 nucleotides read TGTGCCAGCAGCTTAGCTCGGGATGCGAACTACGAGCAGTACTTC. It specifies CASSLARDANYEQYF.

The chain carries TRBV6-5 and TRBJ2-3, with a weak D call TRBD2 (5 bases). V lost 11 bases and J lost 7, with 13 bases in between. This CDR3 is 11 amino acids long. Germline CDR1 and CDR2: MNHEY and SVGAGI. This CDR3 is CAGLSGNTQYF. CDR3 DNA: TGTGCCGGGCTTTCCGGGAATACGCAGTATTTT.

The chain has TRBV19 and TRBJ1-4; D possibly corresponds to TRBD1 (6 bases). V lost 3 bases, J lost 6 bases, and 17 bases lay in between. The CDR3 totals 16 residues. Germline CDR1 is LNHDA and CDR2 is SQIVND (reference sequence). The CDR3 loop reads CASSMYGGTGDEKLFF. The CDR3 DNA follows: TGTGCCAGTAGTATGTATGGGGGCACAGGAGATGAAAAACTGTTTTTT. The full variable domain, completed using reference TRBV19 and TRBJ1-4, is DGGITQSPKYLFRKEGQNVTLSCEQNLNHDAMYWYRQDPGQGLRLIYYSQIVNDFQKGDIAEGYSVSREKKESFPLTVTSAQKNPTAFYLCASSMYGGTGDEKLFFGSGTQLSVL.

Points on this clone: Other DNA sequences of this sample code for an identical CDR3. This chain joins TRBV5-1 and TRBJ2-1; D remains unclear. The germline CDR1 and CDR2 sequences are SGHRS and YFSETQ. Trimming cost V 0 bases and J 8 bases, with 12 bases left between them. This CDR3 has 14 residues. The CDR3 region is CASSLGAGDDEQFF. The CDR3 nucleotides read TGCGCCAGCAGCTTGGGTGCAGGTGACGATGAGCAGTTCTTC.

In its sample, this clone was seen once. This chain connects TRBV6-6 to TRBJ1-2, with 9 bases identical to TRBD1. CDR3 length: 13 residues. With V trimmed by 3 bases and J by 7 bases, 3 bases remained unmatched. Germline-derived CDR1 and CDR2 are MNHNY and SVGAGI (reference sequence). CDR3 coding DNA: TGTGCCAGCAGTTATGACAGGGGGTCTGGCTACACCTTC. It codes for CASSYDRGSGYTF.

This CDR3 is CASTGSSGGEQFF. In DNA form, the CDR3 reads TGTGCCAGCACGGGCTCGTCAGGGGGGGAGCAGTTCTTC. This sequence joins TRBV6-5 and TRBJ2-1, with D possibly being TRBD1 (7 bases). V lost 7 bases and J 10 bases, leaving 17 bases between the germline ends. The length of the CDR3 is 13 residues. Per germline, CDR1 MNHEY and CDR2 SVGAGI.

The CDR3 here is CASSPAQGVSYGYTF. The CDR3 DNA follows: TGTGCCAGCAGCCCAGCACAGGGAGTGAGCTATGGCTACACCTTC. The rearrangement links TRBV7-8 to TRBJ1-2; weak D call: TRBD1 (6 bases). Germline values: CDR1 SGHVS, CDR2 FQNEAQ. Trimming pared 5 bases from V and 4 bases from J, leaving 17 bases between. The CDR3 is 15 residues long.

This clone was recorded once. The V gene is TRBV4-3, the J gene TRBJ2-1, with TRBD1 as a possible D gene (5 bases). The V and J ends lost 1 base and 1 base respectively, with 8 bases between them. The CDR3 extends over 15 amino acids. The germline V gene encodes CDR1 LGHNA and CDR2 YSLEER. CDR3 sequence: CASSQGQSSYNEQFF. The CDR3 DNA reads as TGCGCCAGCAGCCAAGGACAGTCGTCCTACAATGAGCAGTTCTTC.

The rearrangement links TRBV6-5 to TRBJ1-1; tentative D call: TRBD1 (5 bases). This CDR3 has 14 residues. Germline CDR1 is MNHEY and CDR2 is SVGAGI. V lost 9 bases and J 0 bases, leaving 14 bases between the germline ends. The CDR3 loop reads CASKTGPMNTEAFF. In nucleotides, the CDR3 is TGTGCCAGTAAAACAGGACCGATGAACACTGAAGCTTTCTTT.

This chain joins TRBV6-1 and TRBJ1-5; D is perhaps TRBD1 (5 bases). Trimming shortened V by 0 bases and J by 10 bases, and 16 bases separated the two germline ends. Germline-derived CDR1 and CDR2 are MNHNS and SASEGT. The CDR3 is 15 amino acids. The CDR3 is CASSEALGGRGPQHF. As DNA, the CDR3 is TGTGCCAGCAGTGAAGCGCTCGGGGGACGGGGCCCCCAGCATTTT.

The V call is TRBV6-5, the J call TRBJ2-7; possibly TRBD1 for D (6 bases). CDR3 size: 14 residues. CDR1 is MNHEY and CDR2 is SVGAGI in the germline V gene. V dropped 5 bases and J dropped 5 bases, with 16 bases sitting between them. In nucleotides, the CDR3 is TGTGCCAGCAGTCGCACAGGGATTGCGGACGAGCAGTACTTC. Residues: CASSRTGIADEQYF.

The chain couples TRBV11-1 to TRBJ2-1, with D possibly TRBD2 on 6 matching bases. The CDR3 runs 15 residues. The V end was cut by 1 base, the J end by 8 bases, with 15 bases between. The germline CDR1 and CDR2 sequences are SGHAT and FQDESV (reference sequence). CDR3 nucleotides: TGTGCCAGCAGCTTAGGGTCCGGGGGAGTGGATGAGCAGTTCTTC. It encodes CASSLGSGGVDEQFF.

V gene TRBV5-1 combines with J gene TRBJ1-1; maybe TRBD1 (6 bases). The germline V and J ends were trimmed by 1 base and 0 bases, with 13 bases remaining between them. The CDR3 contains 16 residues. Germline V gene data show CDR1 as SGHRS and CDR2 as YFSETQ. Here the CDR3 reads CASSLPGQVLNTEAFF. CDR3 nucleotides: TGCGCCAGCAGCTTGCCGGGACAAGTTTTGAACACTGAAGCTTTCTTT.